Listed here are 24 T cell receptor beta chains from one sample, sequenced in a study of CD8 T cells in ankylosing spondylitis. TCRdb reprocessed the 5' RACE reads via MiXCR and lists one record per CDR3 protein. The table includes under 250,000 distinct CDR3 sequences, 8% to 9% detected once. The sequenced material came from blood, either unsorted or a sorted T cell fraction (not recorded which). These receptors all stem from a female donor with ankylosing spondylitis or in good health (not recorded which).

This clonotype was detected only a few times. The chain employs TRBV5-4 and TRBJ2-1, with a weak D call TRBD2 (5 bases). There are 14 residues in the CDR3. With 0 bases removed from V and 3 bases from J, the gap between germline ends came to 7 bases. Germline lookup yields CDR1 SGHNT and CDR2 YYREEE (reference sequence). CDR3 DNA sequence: TGTGCCAGCAGCTTGGCCCGGGACTACAATGAGCAGTTCTTC. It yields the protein CASSLARDYNEQFF.

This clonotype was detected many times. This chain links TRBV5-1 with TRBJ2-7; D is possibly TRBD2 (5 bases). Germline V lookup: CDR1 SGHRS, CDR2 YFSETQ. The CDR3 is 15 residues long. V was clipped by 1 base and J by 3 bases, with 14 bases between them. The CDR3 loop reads CASSLYGGQNYEQYF. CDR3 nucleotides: TGCGCCAGCAGCTTGTATGGCGGGCAAAACTACGAGCAGTACTTC.

The CDR3 spells CASSLTGQGYGYTF. The DNA of the CDR3 is TGTGCCAGCAGCTTAACGGGACAGGGGTATGGCTACACCTTC. The chain uses TRBV7-2 and TRBJ1-2; TRBD1 aligns across 10 bases. After removal of 2 bases from V and 5 bases from J, the junction contained 2 bases not matched to a gene. Germline V gene data show CDR1 as SGHTA and CDR2 as FQGNSA. This CDR3 has 14 residues. The full variable domain, its missing parts supplied by reference TRBV7-2 and TRBJ1-2, is GAGVSQSPSNKVTEKGKDVELRCDPISGHTALYWYRQSLGQGLEFLIYFQGNSAPDKSGLPSDRFSAERTGGSVSTLTIQRTQQEDSAVYLCASSLTGQGYGYTFGSGTRLTVV.

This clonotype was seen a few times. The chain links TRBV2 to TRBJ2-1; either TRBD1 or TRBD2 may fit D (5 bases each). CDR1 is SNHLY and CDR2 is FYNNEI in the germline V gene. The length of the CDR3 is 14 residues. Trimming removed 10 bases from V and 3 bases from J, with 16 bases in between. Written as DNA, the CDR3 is TGTGCCACCCCTAGGGAGAGGGGCTACAATGAGCAGTTCTTC. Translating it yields CATPRERGYNEQFF.

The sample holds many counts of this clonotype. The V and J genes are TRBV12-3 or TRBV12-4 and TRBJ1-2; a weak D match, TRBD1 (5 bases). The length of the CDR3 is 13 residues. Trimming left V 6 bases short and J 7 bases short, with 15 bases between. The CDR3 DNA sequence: TGTGCCAGCAGCGTGACAGCCCCAGCTGGCTACACCTTC. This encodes CASSVTAPAGYTF.

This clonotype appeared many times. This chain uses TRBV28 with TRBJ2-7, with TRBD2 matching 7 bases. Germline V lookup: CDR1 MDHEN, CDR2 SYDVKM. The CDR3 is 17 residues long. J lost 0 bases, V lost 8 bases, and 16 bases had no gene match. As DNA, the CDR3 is TGTGCCAGCGGGGGGGGATACTTTGACGGGCGCTCCTACGAGCAGTACTTC. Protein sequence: CASGGGYFDGRSYEQYF.

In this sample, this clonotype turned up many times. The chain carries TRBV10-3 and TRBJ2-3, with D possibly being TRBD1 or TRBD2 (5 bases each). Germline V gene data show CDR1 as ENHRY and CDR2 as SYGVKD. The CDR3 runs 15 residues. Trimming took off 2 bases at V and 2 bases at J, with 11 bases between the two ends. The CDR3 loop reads CAISEVGEDTDTQYF. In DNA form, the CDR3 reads TGTGCCATCAGTGAGGTGGGGGAAGACACAGATACGCAGTATTTT.

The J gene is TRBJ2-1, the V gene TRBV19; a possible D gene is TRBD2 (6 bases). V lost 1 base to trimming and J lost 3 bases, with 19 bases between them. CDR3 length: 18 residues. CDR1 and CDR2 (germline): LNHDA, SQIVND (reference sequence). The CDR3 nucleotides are TGTGCCAGTAGTATAGTCACGGCCCGGACTATCAACTACAATGAGCAGTTCTTC. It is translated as CASSIVTARTINYNEQFF.

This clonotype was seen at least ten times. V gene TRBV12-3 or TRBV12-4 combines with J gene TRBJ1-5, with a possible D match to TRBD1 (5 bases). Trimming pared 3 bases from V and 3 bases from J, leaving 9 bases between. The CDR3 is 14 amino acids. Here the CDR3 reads CASSLGGNNQPQHF. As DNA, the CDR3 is TGTGCCAGCAGTTTGGGGGGGAACAATCAGCCCCAGCATTTT.

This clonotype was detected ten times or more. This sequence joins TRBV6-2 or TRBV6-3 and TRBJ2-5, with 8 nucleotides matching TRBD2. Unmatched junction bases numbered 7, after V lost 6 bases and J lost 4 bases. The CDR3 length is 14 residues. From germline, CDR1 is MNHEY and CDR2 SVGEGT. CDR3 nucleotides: TGTGCCAGCAGGGCGGGAGGTCCGCGAGAGACCCAGTACTTC. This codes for CASRAGGPRETQYF.

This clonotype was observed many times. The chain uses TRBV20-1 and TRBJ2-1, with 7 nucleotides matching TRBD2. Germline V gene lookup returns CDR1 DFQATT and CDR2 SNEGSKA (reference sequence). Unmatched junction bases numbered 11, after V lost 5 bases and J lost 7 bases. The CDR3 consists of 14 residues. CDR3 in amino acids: CSASGIAGSNEQFF. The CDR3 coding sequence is TGCAGTGCTTCCGGGATAGCGGGTAGTAATGAGCAGTTCTTC.

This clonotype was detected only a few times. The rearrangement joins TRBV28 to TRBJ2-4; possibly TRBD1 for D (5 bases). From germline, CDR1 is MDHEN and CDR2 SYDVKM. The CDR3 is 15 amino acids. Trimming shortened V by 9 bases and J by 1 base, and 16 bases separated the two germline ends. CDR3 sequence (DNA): TGTGCCAGTTCGGCCCGGGCAGGGGCCAAAAACATTCAGTACTTC. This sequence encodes CASSARAGAKNIQYF.

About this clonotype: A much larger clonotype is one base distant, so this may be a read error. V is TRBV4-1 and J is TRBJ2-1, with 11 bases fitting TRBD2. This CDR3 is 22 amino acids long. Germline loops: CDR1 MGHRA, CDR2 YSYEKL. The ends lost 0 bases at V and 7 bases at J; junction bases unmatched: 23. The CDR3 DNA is TGCGCCAGCAGCCAAGATCTGGCCTCTAGCGGGAGGACCCACGGTATGATGAATGAGCAGTTCTTC. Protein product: CASSQDLASSGRTHGMMNEQFF.

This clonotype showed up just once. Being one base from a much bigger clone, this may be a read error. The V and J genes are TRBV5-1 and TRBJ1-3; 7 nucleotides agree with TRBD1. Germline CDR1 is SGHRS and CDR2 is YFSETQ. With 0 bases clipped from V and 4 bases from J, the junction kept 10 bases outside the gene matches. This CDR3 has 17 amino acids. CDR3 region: CASSLEEQGPGGNTIYF. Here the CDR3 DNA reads TGCGCCAGCAGCTTGGAAGAACAGGGGCCGGGAGGAAACACCATATATTTT.

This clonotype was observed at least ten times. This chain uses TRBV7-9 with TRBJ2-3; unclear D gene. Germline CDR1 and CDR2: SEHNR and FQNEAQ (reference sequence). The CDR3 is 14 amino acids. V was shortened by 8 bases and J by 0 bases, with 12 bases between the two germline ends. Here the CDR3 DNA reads TGTGCCAGCCGGGCGACTCGGAGCACAGATACGCAGTATTTT. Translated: CASRATRSTDTQYF.

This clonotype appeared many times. In DNA, the CDR3 is TGCGCCAGCTCCATACAGGGATCGGGTGGCTACACCTTC. It yields the protein CASSIQGSGGYTF. The J gene is TRBJ1-2, the V gene TRBV4-3, with D possibly matching TRBD1 (6 bases). V was pared by 8 bases and J by 7 bases, with 17 bases between. Germline V gene sequence: CDR1 LGHNA, CDR2 YSLEER. The CDR3 runs to 13 residues.

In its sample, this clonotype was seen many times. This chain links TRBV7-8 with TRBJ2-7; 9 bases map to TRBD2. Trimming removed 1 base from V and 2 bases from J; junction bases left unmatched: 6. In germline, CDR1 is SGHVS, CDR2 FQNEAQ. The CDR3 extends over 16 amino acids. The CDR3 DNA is TGTGCCAGCAGCTTAGGCGGGGTAGCGGGGGCCTACGAGCAGTACTTC. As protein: CASSLGGVAGAYEQYF.

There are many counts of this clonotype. Here the CDR3 reads CASSRDSPGGTDTQYF. CDR3 coding DNA: TGTGCCAGCAGTCGCGACAGCCCCGGTGGAACAGATACGCAGTATTTT. The chain combines TRBV7-9 with TRBJ2-3; D may be TRBD1 (5 bases). The CDR3 runs 16 residues. Per the germline V gene, CDR1 is SEHNR and CDR2 is FQNEAQ (reference sequence). Trimming left V 6 bases short and J 3 bases short, with 19 bases between.

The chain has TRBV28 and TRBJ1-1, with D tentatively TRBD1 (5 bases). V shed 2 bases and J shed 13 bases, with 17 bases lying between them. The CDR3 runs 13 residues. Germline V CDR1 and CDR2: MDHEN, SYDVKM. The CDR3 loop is CASSLPRAGRGFF. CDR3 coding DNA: TGTGCCAGCAGTTTACCCCGGGCGGGGAGGGGTTTCTTT. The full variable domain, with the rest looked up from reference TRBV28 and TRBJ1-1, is DVKVTQSSRYLVKRTGEKVFLECVQDMDHENMFWYRQDPGLGLRLIYFSYDVKMKEKGDIPEGYSVSREKKERFSLILESASTNQTSMYLCASSLPRAGRGFFGQGTRLTVV.

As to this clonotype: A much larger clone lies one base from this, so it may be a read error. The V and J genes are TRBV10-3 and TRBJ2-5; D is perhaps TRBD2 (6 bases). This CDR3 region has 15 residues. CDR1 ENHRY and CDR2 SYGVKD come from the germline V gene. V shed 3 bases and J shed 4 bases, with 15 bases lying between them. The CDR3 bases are TGTGCCATCAGTGAAGATCGACTAGATGGAGAGACCCAGTACTTC. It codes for CAISEDRLDGETQYF.

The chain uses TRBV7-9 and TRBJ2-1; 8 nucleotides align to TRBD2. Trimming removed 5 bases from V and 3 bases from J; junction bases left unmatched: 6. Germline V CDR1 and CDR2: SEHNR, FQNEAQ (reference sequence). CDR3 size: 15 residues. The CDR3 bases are TGTGCCAGCAGCCCGGGACTAGTGGGCTACAATGAGCAGTTCTTC. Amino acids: CASSPGLVGYNEQFF.

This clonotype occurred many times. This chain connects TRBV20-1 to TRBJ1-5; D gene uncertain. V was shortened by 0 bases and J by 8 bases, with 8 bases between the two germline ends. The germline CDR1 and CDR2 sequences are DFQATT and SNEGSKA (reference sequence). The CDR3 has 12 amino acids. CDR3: CSARDAGEPQHF. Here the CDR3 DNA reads TGCAGTGCTAGAGATGCGGGAGAGCCCCAGCATTTT.

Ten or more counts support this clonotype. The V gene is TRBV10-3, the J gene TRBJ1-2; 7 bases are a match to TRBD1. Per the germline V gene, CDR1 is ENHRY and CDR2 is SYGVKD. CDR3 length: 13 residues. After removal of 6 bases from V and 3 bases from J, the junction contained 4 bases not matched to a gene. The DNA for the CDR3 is TGTGCCATCAGCGGAACAGGGGACTATGGCTACACCTTC. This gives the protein CAISGTGDYGYTF.

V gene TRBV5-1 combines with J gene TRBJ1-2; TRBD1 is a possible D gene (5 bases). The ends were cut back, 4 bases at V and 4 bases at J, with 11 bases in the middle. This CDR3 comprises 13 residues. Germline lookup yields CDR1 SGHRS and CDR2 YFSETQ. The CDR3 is CASSLRDGYGYTF. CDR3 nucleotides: TGCGCCAGCAGCCTCCGGGACGGCTATGGCTACACCTTC. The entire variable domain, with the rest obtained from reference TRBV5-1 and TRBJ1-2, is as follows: KAGVTQTPRYLIKTRGQQVTLSCSPISGHRSVSWYQQTPGQGLQFLFEYFSETQRNKGNFPGRFSGRQFSNSRSEMNVSTLELGDSALYLCASSLRDGYGYTFGSGTRLTVV.